Listed below are T cell receptor beta chains from one sample, sequenced in a study of T cell changes during pregnancy in multiple sclerosis. This table comes from immunoSEQ multiplex PCR, and its TCRdb copy is limited to in-frame clones, with some not included. The sample holds about 69,000 clones, around 92% seen once. The material sequenced was peripheral blood, taken in the third trimester of pregnancy. The receptors shown here come from a female donor in good health, enrolled as a control in a pregnancy study. The CDR3 runs from the conserved cysteine through the conserved F or W. A D gene is named only where the DNA matches it firmly. The listing skips clone size in some rows; elsewhere it reads once, few, many or a size class.

J gene: TRBJ2-1; V gene: TRBV20-1; clone size: NA; D gene: NA; CDR3 DNA: TGCAGTGCTAGGGGGCTCGCTGAGCAGTTCTTC; CDR3 protein: CSARGLAEQFF
J gene: TRBJ2-6; V gene: TRBV6-6; clone size: NA; D gene: NA; CDR3 DNA: TGTGCCAGCAGTTACGAGGCTGGGGCCAACGTCCTGACTTTC; CDR3 protein: CASSYEAGANVLTF
J gene: TRBJ2-7; V gene: TRBV27; clone size: NA; D gene: TRBD2; CDR3 DNA: TGTGCCAGCAGTAGGCGGGAGCTCTACGAGCAGTACTTC; CDR3 protein: CASSRRELYEQYF
J gene: TRBJ2-1; V gene: TRBV27; clone size: NA; D gene: TRBD1; CDR3 DNA: TGTGCCAGCAGTTTCCGGGACAGGGCGATAGGAGGGCAGTTCTTC; CDR3 protein: CASSFRDRAIGGQFF
J gene: TRBJ2-7; V gene: TRBV4-2; clone size: NA; D gene: TRBD1; CDR3 DNA: TGTGCCAGCAGCCCGCAGGACAGGGGCCACGAGCAGTACTTC; CDR3 protein: CASSPQDRGHEQYF
J gene: TRBJ2-7; V gene: TRBV10-1; clone size: NA; D gene: NA; CDR3 DNA: TGCGCCAGCATCTCTTCCCCAGATTCCTACGAGCAGTACTTC; CDR3 protein: CASISSPDSYEQYF
J gene: TRBJ1-2; V gene: TRBV7-9; clone size: few; D gene: NA; CDR3 DNA: TGTGCCAGCAGCTTACTCTATGGCTACACCTTC; CDR3 protein: CASSLLYGYTF
J gene: TRBJ2-6; V gene: TRBV18; clone size: NA; D gene: TRBD1; CDR3 DNA: TGTGCCAGCTCGACAGGGAGCCCCGTCTCTGGGGCCAACGTCCTGACTTTC; CDR3 protein: CASSTGSPVSGANVLTF
J gene: TRBJ2-7; V gene: TRBV6-6; clone size: NA; D gene: TRBD1; CDR3 DNA: TGTGCCAGCCGCGGGAATCCGGGACAGGGTTCCCACGAGCAGTACTTC; CDR3 protein: CASRGNPGQGSHEQYF
J gene: TRBJ1-1; V gene: TRBV6-5; clone size: NA; D gene: NA; CDR3 DNA: TGTGCCAGCAGTACAGTCAACACTGAAGCTTTCTTT; CDR3 protein: CASSTVNTEAFF
J gene: TRBJ1-2; V gene: TRBV6-5; clone size: NA; D gene: NA; CDR3 DNA: TGTGCCAGCAGGAGCCGGGGTGGCTACACCTTC; CDR3 protein: CASRSRGGYTF
J gene: TRBJ2-5; V gene: TRBV2; clone size: NA; D gene: TRBD2; CDR3 DNA: TGTGCCAGCAGTGAAGCGTGGCTAGCGGGGGCCTACCAAGAGACCCAGTACTTC; CDR3 protein: CASSEAWLAGAYQETQYF
J gene: TRBJ2-1; V gene: TRBV11-2; clone size: NA; D gene: NA; CDR3 DNA: TGTGCCAGCAGTTATATCTCACGTGTCTTACTCTCCTACAATGAGCAGTTCTTC; CDR3 protein: CASSYISRVLLSYNEQFF
J gene: TRBJ2-5; V gene: TRBV6-1; clone size: NA; D gene: TRBD2; CDR3 DNA: TGTGCCAGCACCGATTGGCGGGGGGGAGAGGAGACCCAGTACTTC; CDR3 protein: CASTDWRGGEETQYF
J gene: TRBJ1-2; V gene: TRBV30; clone size: NA; D gene: NA; CDR3 DNA: TGTGCCTGGATTGGGCAGCTCTATGGCTACACCTTC; CDR3 protein: CAWIGQLYGYTF
J gene: TRBJ2-7; V gene: TRBV5-4; clone size: once; D gene: TRBD1; CDR3 DNA: TGTGCCAGCAGCTTTTGGGGGGACAGGAAGTACTTC; CDR3 protein: CASSFWGDRKYF
J gene: TRBJ1-1; V gene: TRBV5-8; clone size: NA; D gene: NA; CDR3 DNA: TGTGCCAGCAGCCCTACTTGGACTGAAGCTTTCTTT; CDR3 protein: CASSPTWTEAFF
J gene: TRBJ1-2; V gene: TRBV7-9; clone size: NA; D gene: NA; CDR3 DNA: TGTGCCAGCAGCTTAGAGTCCTTCAGGAACCATGGCTACACCTTC; CDR3 protein: CASSLESFRNHGYTF
J gene: TRBJ1-1; V gene: TRBV6-4; clone size: NA; D gene: NA; CDR3 DNA: TGTGCCAGCAGGCGCGAAAACAGGGTGGGGACTGAAGCTTTCTTT; CDR3 protein: CASRRENRVGTEAFF
J gene: TRBJ2-5; V gene: TRBV2; clone size: NA; D gene: NA; CDR3 DNA: TGTGCCAGCAGTGAATCAGAGGGTCTGGAGACCCAGTACTTC; CDR3 protein: CASSESEGLETQYF
J gene: TRBJ2-1; V gene: TRBV6-5; clone size: NA; D gene: NA; CDR3 DNA: TGTGCCAGCAGTTCCGTCCGAGGCTTTGAGCAGTTCTTC; CDR3 protein: CASSSVRGFEQFF
J gene: TRBJ1-1; V gene: TRBV5-1; clone size: NA; D gene: NA; CDR3 DNA: TGCGCCAGCAGCCCACTCCAGGAGCGGACTGAAGCTTTCTTT; CDR3 protein: CASSPLQERTEAFF
J gene: TRBJ2-1; V gene: TRBV27; clone size: NA; D gene: TRBD2; CDR3 DNA: TGTGCCAGCATCCGGACTAGCGGGTACTACAATGAGCAGTTCTTC; CDR3 protein: CASIRTSGYYNEQFF
J gene: TRBJ2-7; V gene: TRBV20-1; clone size: NA; D gene: NA; CDR3 DNA: TGCAGTGCTTGGCTTGGGGCAGGGCAGTACTTC; CDR3 protein: CSAWLGAGQYF
J gene: TRBJ1-5; V gene: TRBV27; clone size: NA; D gene: NA; CDR3 DNA: TGTGCCAGCAGCCCAAGGAGGACGGTTGTTCAGCCCCAGCATTTT; CDR3 protein: CASSPRRTVVQPQHF
J gene: TRBJ2-3; V gene: TRBV9; clone size: NA; D gene: TRBD2; CDR3 DNA: TGTGCCAGCAGCCCACGTAGCGGTGCGGGAGTGGCAGATACGCAGTATTTT; CDR3 protein: CASSPRSGAGVADTQYF
J gene: TRBJ1-2; V gene: TRBV18; clone size: NA; D gene: TRBD1; CDR3 DNA: TGTGCCAGCCGCGGGACAGCTGCTAACTATGGCTACACCTTC; CDR3 protein: CASRGTAANYGYTF
J gene: TRBJ2-3; V gene: TRBV27; clone size: NA; D gene: NA; CDR3 DNA: TGTGCCAGCAGTTTAGGGCGGGGTACAGATACGCAGTATTTT; CDR3 protein: CASSLGRGTDTQYF
J gene: TRBJ2-7; V gene: TRBV7-9; clone size: NA; D gene: NA; CDR3 DNA: TGTGCCAGCAGCCTAGGACTGGCTGAGCAGTACTTC; CDR3 protein: CASSLGLAEQYF
J gene: TRBJ2-1; V gene: TRBV6-1; clone size: few; D gene: TRBD2; CDR3 DNA: TGTGCCAGCAGTGAACTAGCGGGGGGGCACAATGAGCAGTTCTTC; CDR3 protein: CASSELAGGHNEQFF
J gene: TRBJ2-5; V gene: TRBV9; clone size: NA; D gene: TRBD2; CDR3 DNA: TGTGCCAGCAGCGTAGGAGTGGCGGCGGGGGGTTTCGAGACCCAGTACTTC; CDR3 protein: CASSVGVAAGGFETQYF
J gene: TRBJ2-3; V gene: TRBV7-8; clone size: NA; D gene: NA; CDR3 DNA: TGTGCCAGCAGCTTAACTGTCCTCGATACGCAGTATTTT; CDR3 protein: CASSLTVLDTQYF
J gene: TRBJ2-5; V gene: TRBV10-3; clone size: NA; D gene: NA; CDR3 DNA: TGTGCCATCAGTGTGCAAGGGGGTCAGGAGACCCAGTACTTC; CDR3 protein: CAISVQGGQETQYF
J gene: TRBJ1-2; V gene: TRBV27; clone size: once; D gene: NA; CDR3 DNA: TGTGCCAGCAGTTCGCCAGGGCCAATCTATGGCTACACCTTC; CDR3 protein: CASSSPGPIYGYTF
J gene: TRBJ2-7; V gene: TRBV10-3; clone size: few; D gene: TRBD2; CDR3 DNA: TGTGCCATCAGTGAGTCGTTGGGGACTAGCGTATGGAACGAGCAGTACTTC; CDR3 protein: CAISESLGTSVWNEQYF
J gene: TRBJ1-3; V gene: TRBV19; clone size: many; D gene: TRBD1; CDR3 DNA: TGTGCCAGTAATCGGCAGGGGGCTGGAAACACCATATATTTT; CDR3 protein: CASNRQGAGNTIYF
J gene: TRBJ2-7; V gene: TRBV5-1; clone size: NA; D gene: NA; CDR3 DNA: TGCGCCAGCAGCTTGGGAACAGCCCTCTCCTACGAGCAGTACTTC; CDR3 protein: CASSLGTALSYEQYF
J gene: TRBJ2-2; V gene: TRBV27; clone size: NA; D gene: NA; CDR3 DNA: TGTGCCAGCAGTCCCCACTCAGGGGCTAGAGGGGAGCTGTTTTTT; CDR3 protein: CASSPHSGARGELFF
J gene: TRBJ2-6; V gene: TRBV7-2; clone size: NA; D gene: NA; CDR3 DNA: TGTGCCAGCAGCTTACAGGGGACTGGGGCCAACGTCCTGACTTTC; CDR3 protein: CASSLQGTGANVLTF
J gene: TRBJ1-3; V gene: TRBV9; clone size: NA; D gene: NA; CDR3 DNA: TGTGCCAGCAGCGCCGGCGGAGGAAACACCATATATTTT; CDR3 protein: CASSAGGGNTIYF
J gene: TRBJ1-1; V gene: TRBV10-3; clone size: NA; D gene: NA; CDR3 DNA: TGTGCCATCAGTGTGCGGAACACTGAAGCTTTCTTT; CDR3 protein: CAISVRNTEAFF
J gene: TRBJ1-2; V gene: TRBV7-2; clone size: NA; D gene: NA; CDR3 DNA: TGTGCCAGCAGCTTACGGCTAAGGGGAGGCTACACCTTC; CDR3 protein: CASSLRLRGGYTF
J gene: TRBJ1-4; V gene: TRBV30; clone size: NA; D gene: NA; CDR3 DNA: TGTGCCTGGAGTCCAATCCGACAGGTGGAAAAACTGTTTTTT; CDR3 protein: CAWSPIRQVEKLFF
J gene: TRBJ2-1; V gene: TRBV6-5; clone size: NA; D gene: NA; CDR3 DNA: TGTGCCAGTCGATTTAGCGGCGCCACCTACAATGAGCAGTTCTTC; CDR3 protein: CASRFSGATYNEQFF
J gene: TRBJ2-3; V gene: TRBV7-9; clone size: NA; D gene: NA; CDR3 DNA: TGTGCCAGCAGCTTAGATCTGTCACACACAGATACGCAGTATTTT; CDR3 protein: CASSLDLSHTDTQYF
J gene: TRBJ2-5; V gene: TRBV6-6; clone size: NA; D gene: TRBD2; CDR3 DNA: TGTGCCAGCACCCCAGCGGGGGGGACCCAGTACTTC; CDR3 protein: CASTPAGGTQYF
J gene: TRBJ2-7; V gene: TRBV6-8; clone size: NA; D gene: NA; CDR3 DNA: TGTGCCAGCAGTTACTCCAGGGGAATCGGATACGAGCAGTACTTC; CDR3 protein: CASSYSRGIGYEQYF
J gene: TRBJ2-1; V gene: TRBV11-1; clone size: NA; D gene: NA; CDR3 DNA: TGTGCCAGCAGTCTAGGGGAGGCGATTGAGCAGTTCTTC; CDR3 protein: CASSLGEAIEQFF
J gene: TRBJ2-4; V gene: TRBV28; clone size: NA; D gene: NA; CDR3 DNA: TGTGCCAGCAGTTTGAACAGGGTGAAGAACATTCAGTACTTC; CDR3 protein: CASSLNRVKNIQYF
J gene: TRBJ2-7; V gene: TRBV11-2; clone size: once; D gene: NA; CDR3 DNA: TGTGCCAGCAGCTTACCCGGGACAAGATACGAGCAGTACTTC; CDR3 protein: CASSLPGTRYEQYF
J gene: TRBJ1-1; V gene: TRBV7-7; clone size: NA; D gene: NA; CDR3 DNA: TGTGCTAGCAGCTTTTTCATACAGGAATACACTGAAGCTTTCTTT; CDR3 protein: CASSFFIQEYTEAFF
J gene: TRBJ2-2; V gene: TRBV4-3; clone size: NA; D gene: TRBD2; CDR3 DNA: TGCGCCAGCAGCCAAGATGGGTTGGCACTAGCGGGAAGCGCGAACACCGGGGAGCTGTTTTTT; CDR3 protein: CASSQDGLALAGSANTGELFF
J gene: TRBJ2-5; V gene: TRBV18; clone size: NA; D gene: NA; CDR3 DNA: TGTGCCAGCTCACCTCTCGTAGGACAGAACCAAGAGACCCAGTACTTC; CDR3 protein: CASSPLVGQNQETQYF
J gene: TRBJ2-1; V gene: TRBV2; clone size: NA; D gene: NA; CDR3 DNA: TGTGCCAGCCCTGCCCGGAGCTCCTACAATGAGCAGTTCTTC; CDR3 protein: CASPARSSYNEQFF
J gene: TRBJ2-5; V gene: TRBV28; clone size: NA; D gene: TRBD2; CDR3 DNA: TGTGCCAGCGGACTAGAAGAGACCCAGTACTTC; CDR3 protein: CASGLEETQYF
J gene: TRBJ2-5; V gene: TRBV6-5; clone size: NA; D gene: TRBD1; CDR3 DNA: TGTGCCAGCAGACAAACAGGGGACGAGACCCAGTACTTC; CDR3 protein: CASRQTGDETQYF